This T cell receptor (beta chain) was recovered during a study of T cell responses to AZD1222 COVID-19 vaccine. Germline CDR1 is SGHTA and CDR2 is FQGNSA. V lost 4 bases and J 8 bases, leaving 16 bases between the germline ends. This CDR3 is 14 amino acids long. Using immunoSEQ multiplex PCR, the repertoire was profiled, and TCRdb retains in-frame clones only, with some absent. The top ten hold approximately 5% of the sample, which has 97,000 or so clones, roughly nine tenths seen once. Concerning this clone itself: Its specificity is unknown.

Whole-study findings and limits: Nearly half of spike-specific TCRs reportedly target variant regions that are unmutated in the B.1.351 and B.1.1.7 variants.

The V gene is TRBV7-2, the J gene TRBJ2-3; D perhaps matches TRBD1 (6 bases). The sequences come from peripheral blood, collected on day 0 of AZD1222 vaccination. The receptor comes from an adult in good health. CDR3 region: CASSSRGLGPTQYF. The CDR3 DNA reads TGTGCCAGCAGCTCTAGGGGGTTGGGACCTACGCAGTATTTT. The whole variable domain, remainder taken from reference TRBV7-2 and TRBJ2-3, is GAGVSQSPSNKVTEKGKDVELRCDPISGHTALYWYRQSLGQGLEFLIYFQGNSAPDKSGLPSDRFSAERTGGSVSTLTIQRTQQEDSAVYLCASSSRGLGPTQYFGPGTRLTVL.